This T cell receptor (beta chain) was identified in a study of blood T cell repertoires in COVID-19. Study-wide background: Some COVID-19 samples were acute and others convalescent; all came from the United States, Italy and Spain. PBMCs, B-cell-depleted T cells, or T cells provided the cDNA or gDNA that made up the material.

Trimming took off 0 bases at V and 2 bases at J, with 7 bases between the two ends. Germline CDR1 and CDR2: SEHNR and FQNEAQ (reference sequence). The CDR3 length is 14 residues. Source study methods: Reference gene primers were amplified, and this amplification served to estimate nucleated cell counts. Only in-frame clones appear in the TCRdb table, and some are missing; sequencing was by immunoSEQ multiplex PCR. The D gene and trimming were derived from the DNA, and the V and J assignments and clone size from that table. The sample holds over 250,000 clones, about 87% seen once. This chain links TRBV7-9 with TRBJ1-1; no firm D call. The clonotype was recovered from a man aged 55 to 70 who had recovered from COVID-19. The source material was peripheral blood. The CDR3 spells CASSLASFNTEAFF. For the CDR3, the DNA is TGTGCCAGCAGCTTAGCTTCCTTTAACACTGAAGCTTTCTTT.